Presented here are 21 T cell receptor beta chains from one specimen sequenced in a study of Ad26.COV2.S vaccination and SARS-CoV-2 variants. As to treatment: some 19 received Ad26.COV2.S at low or high dose, single or two shots; several received placebo; per-sample allocation not given. Sampling occurred on day 63 after the first vaccine or placebo injection. Repertoires were generated with immunoSEQ multiplex PCR, while TCRdb's copy carries only in-frame clones and drops some. The sample has around 420,000 clones, approximately 87% seen once. The sample in question was peripheral blood, obtained in a trial of Ad26.COV2.S vaccine versus placebo. These receptors were taken from a person aged 18 to 65 who received the Ad26.COV2.S COVID-19 vaccine or a placebo.

The gene calls are TRBV24-1 and TRBJ2-4; D may be TRBD1 (6 bases). Germline V lookup: CDR1 KGHDR, CDR2 SFDVKD. CDR3 length: 12 residues. Trimming took off 9 bases at V and 6 bases at J, with 11 bases between the two ends. CDR3 coding DNA: TGTGCCACCCAGGGGCGGAGAAACATTCAGTACTTC. Translating it yields CATQGRRNIQYF.

The gene calls are TRBV27 and TRBJ2-7; D is possibly TRBD1 (6 bases). The CDR3 loop spans 17 amino acids. The germline CDR1 and CDR2 sequences are MNHEY and SMNVEV (reference sequence). The ends were cut back, 0 bases at V and 2 bases at J, with 17 bases in the middle. In DNA, the CDR3 is TGTGCCAGCAGTTTATCGAGGGGGTTCCCACAAGCCTACGAGCAGTACTTC. Translated: CASSLSRGFPQAYEQYF.

V and J are TRBV7-9 and TRBJ2-7; a weak D match, TRBD1 (5 bases). Germline lookup yields CDR1 SEHNR and CDR2 FQNEAQ (reference sequence). V lost 5 bases and J lost 2, with 13 bases in between. This CDR3 contains 14 residues. The CDR3 here is CASSPRRGPYEQYF. CDR3 bases: TGTGCCAGCAGCCCCCGAAGGGGTCCCTACGAGCAGTACTTC.

The chain joins TRBV24-1 to TRBJ1-5; D uncertain. Germline V CDR1 and CDR2: KGHDR, SFDVKD. V lost 3 bases and J lost 4, with 9 bases in between. The CDR3 covers 14 residues. This CDR3 is CATSDGPENQPQHF. CDR3 bases: TGTGCCACCAGTGATGGCCCCGAGAATCAGCCCCAGCATTTT.

The V and J genes are TRBV27 and TRBJ2-3, with D perhaps TRBD2 (5 bases). The CDR3 sequence is 13 residues long. V was pared by 4 bases and J by 1 base, with 6 bases between. Germline CDR1 MNHEY, CDR2 SMNVEV (reference sequence). CDR3 sequence: CASSYGGTDTQYF. Written as DNA, the CDR3 is TGTGCCAGCAGTTACGGGGGCACAGATACGCAGTATTTT.

This clone was detected a few times. The rearrangement links TRBV5-6 to TRBJ2-7, with no clear D. Germline V gives CDR1 SGHDT, CDR2 YYEEEE. V was shortened by 0 bases and J by 4 bases, with 5 bases between the two germline ends. There are 12 residues in the CDR3. CDR3 nucleotides: TGTGCCAGCAGCTTGGTAGGGTACGAGCAGTACTTC. The encoded protein is CASSLVGYEQYF.

This chain uses TRBV5-1 with TRBJ2-5; unclear D gene. V gave up 0 bases and J gave up 4 bases, with 16 bases separating them. The CDR3 is 16 residues long. Germline lookup yields CDR1 SGHRS and CDR2 YFSETQ. Here the CDR3 reads CASSLGLAGSGETQYF. Written as DNA, the CDR3 is TGCGCCAGCAGCTTGGGGCTCGCCGGCTCCGGAGAGACCCAGTACTTC.

The V and J genes are TRBV6-2 or TRBV6-3 and TRBJ1-2; no definite D call. The V gene lost 2 bases and the J gene lost 4 bases, with 14 bases spanning the gap. Looked up from germline, CDR1 is MNHEY and CDR2 is SVGEGT. The CDR3 sequence is 15 residues long. The CDR3 spells CASSYATDPSYGYTF. In nucleotides, the CDR3 is TGTGCCAGCAGTTACGCTACAGATCCCTCCTATGGCTACACCTTC.

CDR3 protein: CASSSRTGEDEQFF. The DNA of the CDR3 is TGCGCCAGCAGCTCTAGGACAGGGGAGGATGAGCAGTTCTTC. The chain has TRBV5-1 and TRBJ2-1; 9 nucleotides agree with TRBD1. The CDR3 has 14 residues. Trimming at V came to 3 bases and at J to 8 bases, leaving 6 bases not matched to a gene. Germline CDR1 reads SGHRS; CDR2 reads YFSETQ.

This clone was seen only a few times. The J gene is TRBJ1-4, the V gene TRBV6-1; possibly TRBD1 for D (5 bases). The germline V gene encodes CDR1 MNHNS and CDR2 SASEGT. Trimming removed 0 bases from V and 0 bases from J, with 17 bases in between. CDR3 length: 19 residues. CDR3 loop: CASSEALGTEVATNEKLFF. In DNA, the CDR3 is TGTGCCAGCAGTGAAGCCCTTGGGACTGAAGTTGCAACTAATGAAAAACTGTTTTTT.

The rearrangement joins TRBV5-5 to TRBJ2-5; D assignment may be TRBD1 or TRBD2 (5 bases each). In germline, CDR1 is SGHKS, CDR2 YYEKEE (reference sequence). V lost 4 bases to trimming and J lost 3 bases, with 16 bases between them. The CDR3 loop spans 15 amino acids. The DNA of the CDR3 is TGTGCCAGCAGCGATGGGACGACTCGGGAAGAGACCCAGTACTTC. As protein: CASSDGTTREETQYF.

This clone was detected only a few times. The chain carries TRBV28 and TRBJ2-7; 8 nucleotides agree with TRBD1. Germline values: CDR1 MDHEN, CDR2 SYDVKM. CDR3 length: 12 residues. V shed 5 bases and J 5 bases; nucleotides not matched to a gene: 2. This CDR3 is CASSTTGDEQYF. In nucleotides, the CDR3 is TGTGCCAGCAGTACGACAGGGGACGAGCAGTACTTC.

V is TRBV27 and J is TRBJ1-5; 12 bases map to TRBD1. This CDR3 contains 19 residues. V lost 5 bases and J lost 2; bases outside the gene matches: 13. CDR1 and CDR2 from the germline V gene are MNHEY and SMNVEV (reference sequence). The chain's CDR3 is CASSAEAGQGALGNQPQHF. For the CDR3, the DNA is TGTGCCAGCAGTGCCGAGGCGGGACAGGGGGCGTTAGGCAATCAGCCCCAGCATTTT.

The J gene is TRBJ1-2, the V gene TRBV2; D ambiguous. The CDR3 sequence is 14 residues long. The germline CDR1 and CDR2 sequences are SNHLY and FYNNEI. The germline V and J ends were trimmed by 6 bases and 2 bases, with 13 bases remaining between them. CDR3 sequence reads: CASRLAGLNYGYTF. In DNA, the CDR3 is TGTGCCAGCAGGCTCGCCGGGTTAAACTATGGCTACACCTTC.

In its sample, this clone was seen once. The chain has TRBV20-1 and TRBJ2-1; 11 bases map to TRBD2. V shed 3 bases, J shed 9 bases, and the junction held 7 bases outside the gene matches. Germline CDR1 reads DFQATT; CDR2 reads SNEGSKA (reference sequence). The CDR3 runs to 14 residues. CDR3 nucleotides: TGCAGTGCTAGTAGGCTAGCGGGGGGAGGTGAGCAGTTCTTC. It specifies CSASRLAGGGEQFF.

The rearrangement uses TRBV7-2 and TRBJ1-4, with a tentative D call TRBD1 (6 bases). The length of the CDR3 is 13 residues. Between the trimmed V and J ends, which lost 6 bases and 11 bases, there was a span of 16 bases. Germline values: CDR1 SGHTA, CDR2 FQGNSA. CDR3 region: CASRGAAGRKLFF. The CDR3 DNA reads TGTGCCAGCAGGGGGGCCGCAGGAAGGAAACTGTTTTTT.

The chain combines TRBV4-3 with TRBJ2-7; 8 bases match TRBD2. The CDR3 covers 19 residues. Germline-derived CDR1 and CDR2 are LGHNA and YSLEER. Trimming cost V 1 base and J 4 bases; bases outside gene matches: 18. Written as DNA, the CDR3 is TGCGCCAGCAGCCAAGTGTTTGGGCGGGTGCGGGGGGCTCCTTACGAGCAGTACTTC. Amino acids: CASSQVFGRVRGAPYEQYF.

V is TRBV7-2 and J is TRBJ2-1; 9 bases match TRBD2. V was pared by 2 bases and J by 5 bases, with 10 bases of the junction left unmatched. The germline V gene has CDR1 SGHTA and CDR2 FQGNSA. CDR3 length: 17 residues. The CDR3 protein is CASSLSRAGGVDNEQFF. CDR3 nucleotide sequence: TGTGCCAGCAGCTTATCTAGGGCGGGGGGGGTTGACAATGAGCAGTTCTTC.

This chain connects TRBV4-2 to TRBJ1-5; tentatively, D is TRBD1 (6 bases). With 0 bases removed from V and 5 bases from J, the gap between germline ends came to 17 bases. There are 17 residues in the CDR3. The germline gives CDR1 LGHNA, CDR2 YNFKEQ. CDR3 sequence reads: CASSQDLQGLTYQPQHF. The CDR3 nucleotides are TGTGCCAGCAGCCAAGATCTTCAGGGGCTTACCTATCAGCCCCAGCATTTT.

The genes are TRBV5-1 and TRBJ1-1, with unresolved D. Germline lookup yields CDR1 SGHRS and CDR2 YFSETQ. Trimming took off 3 bases at V and 7 bases at J, with 13 bases between the two ends. The CDR3 is 13 amino acids. The CDR3 is CASSSRELVEAFF. CDR3 DNA: TGCGCCAGCAGCTCGAGAGAACTAGTTGAAGCTTTCTTT.

This sequence joins TRBV4-3 and TRBJ2-3; 10 nucleotides agree with TRBD2. The germline gives CDR1 LGHNA, CDR2 YSLEER. The ends lost 0 bases at V and 8 bases at J; junction bases unmatched: 5. The CDR3 has 15 residues. Here the CDR3 reads CASSQEAGGLLTQYF. CDR3 in DNA: TGCGCCAGCAGCCAAGAAGCGGGGGGGCTTCTTACGCAGTATTTT.